The 21 T cell receptor beta chains in this list originate from one sample, sequenced in a study of blood T cell repertoires in COVID-19. Profiling relied on immunoSEQ multiplex PCR, and the TCRdb table lists in-frame clones only, not all of them. The sample lists some 58,000 clones, around 93% occurring once. The sequencing input was peripheral blood. All receptors derive from a man aged 50-60 years with active COVID-19.

V gene TRBV10-3 combines with J gene TRBJ1-6; 7 nucleotides agree with TRBD1. Germline assignment: CDR1 ENHRY and CDR2 SYGVKD. This CDR3 is 14 amino acids long. V shed 10 bases, J shed 11 bases, and the junction held 14 bases outside the gene matches. CDR3 sequence (DNA): TGTGCCAACTCCGACAGGGAAGGGTTCGCACCCCTCCACTTT. It translates to CANSDREGFAPLHF.

This rearrangement joins TRBV6-1 to TRBJ2-7; D possibly corresponds to TRBD2 (5 bases). The germline CDR1 and CDR2 sequences are MNHNS and SASEGT. V was pared by 0 bases and J by 6 bases, with 15 bases between. This CDR3 region has 15 residues. The CDR3 loop reads CASSEALGVRSEQYF. As DNA, the CDR3 is TGTGCCAGCAGTGAAGCTCTCGGGGTTCGGAGCGAGCAGTACTTC.

This clone was seen more than once but under ten times. The chain couples TRBV28 to TRBJ1-1; D ambiguous. Germline V gene lookup returns CDR1 MDHEN and CDR2 SYDVKM. There are 11 residues in the CDR3. Deletions cut 9 bases from V and 0 bases from J, with 5 bases between. CDR3 in amino acids: CASILNTEAFF. In DNA, the CDR3 is TGTGCCAGTATTTTGAACACTGAAGCTTTCTTT. The whole variable domain, remainder taken from reference TRBV28 and TRBJ1-1, is DVKVTQSSRYLVKRTGEKVFLECVQDMDHENMFWYRQDPGLGLRLIYFSYDVKMKEKGDIPEGYSVSREKKERFSLILESASTNQTSMYLCASILNTEAFFGQGTRLTVV.

In this sample, this clone turned up once. V is TRBV27 and J is TRBJ1-4, with D unresolved. V gave up 8 bases and J gave up 0 bases, with 10 bases separating them. This CDR3 is built from 14 residues. Germline V gene sequence: CDR1 MNHEY, CDR2 SMNVEV (reference sequence). The CDR3 bases are TGTGCCAGCGGTTCGGTATCAACTAATGAAAAACTGTTTTTT. Translating gives CASGSVSTNEKLFF.

V gene TRBV7-8 combines with J gene TRBJ1-1; D not certain. The CDR3 is made up of 13 amino acids. With 5 bases removed from V and 2 bases from J, the gap between germline ends came to 9 bases. Per germline, CDR1 SGHVS and CDR2 FQNEAQ. The CDR3 spells CASSRHLNTEAFF. The CDR3 coding sequence is TGTGCCAGCAGCAGACACCTAAACACTGAAGCTTTCTTT.

The chain uses TRBV6-6 and TRBJ2-1, with TRBD2 matching over 10 bases. The V gene end was trimmed by 4 bases and the J gene end by 8 bases; junction bases not matched to a gene: 8. Germline V gives CDR1 MNHNY, CDR2 SVGAGI (reference sequence). The CDR3 consists of 15 residues. CDR3 bases: TGTGCCAGCAGTTCCCCTAGCGGGAGATTGCATGAGCAGTTCTTC. Residues: CASSSPSGRLHEQFF.

This chain uses TRBV11-1 with TRBJ2-7, with unresolved D. CDR3 length equals 12 residues. Germline V gene sequence: CDR1 SGHAT, CDR2 FQDESV (reference sequence). V lost 3 bases and J 3 bases, leaving 6 bases between the germline ends. CDR3 sequence: CASSLSGYEQYF. The CDR3 DNA follows: TGTGCCAGCAGCTTGTCAGGCTACGAGCAGTACTTC.

This chain joins TRBV24-1 and TRBJ2-5; 9 bases agree with TRBD1. CDR1 KGHDR and CDR2 SFDVKD come from the germline V gene. With 4 bases clipped from V and 4 bases from J, the junction kept 6 bases outside the gene matches. The CDR3 covers 15 residues. The CDR3 region has the DNA TGTGCCACCAGTGACCCCGACAGGGGGGGAGAGACCCAGTACTTC. Protein: CATSDPDRGGETQYF.

The chain is built from TRBV20-1 and TRBJ2-1; 7 bases agree with TRBD2. Germline V CDR1 and CDR2: DFQATT, SNEGSKA (reference sequence). This CDR3 is 16 amino acids long. Unmatched junction bases numbered 10, after V lost 3 bases and J lost 2 bases. CDR3 amino acids: CSASGASGYTYNEQFF. CDR3 DNA sequence: TGCAGTGCTAGTGGTGCTAGCGGTTACACCTACAATGAGCAGTTCTTC.

The chain carries TRBV3-1 (or the pseudogene TRBV3-2) and TRBJ2-7; TRBD2 might be the D (6 bases). This CDR3 comprises 13 residues. Germline V gives CDR1 LGHDT, CDR2 YNNKEL (reference sequence). V was cut by 4 bases and J by 3 bases, with 10 bases left in between. The CDR3 bases are TGTGCCAGCAGCCGCAGGGACTTCTACGAGCAGTACTTC. It encodes CASSRRDFYEQYF.

This sequence joins TRBV7-2 and TRBJ2-7; TRBD2 matches 8 bases. V gave up 1 base and J gave up 3 bases; unmatched junction bases: 8. Per germline, CDR1 SGHTA and CDR2 FQGNSA. The CDR3 consists of 16 residues. The CDR3 spells CASSLVAAGTSYEQYF. The CDR3, as DNA: TGTGCCAGCAGCTTAGTAGCAGCCGGGACTAGCTACGAGCAGTACTTC.

The J gene is TRBJ2-1, the V gene TRBV27, with TRBD1 matching 8 bases. V was clipped by 6 bases and J by 8 bases; unmatched bases: 9. CDR3 length: 14 amino acids. Per germline, CDR1 MNHEY and CDR2 SMNVEV (reference sequence). The CDR3 sequence is CASRYWTGWDEQFF. The CDR3, as DNA: TGTGCCAGCAGATACTGGACAGGGTGGGATGAGCAGTTCTTC.

The chain joins TRBV6-2 or TRBV6-3 to TRBJ1-2, with D perhaps matching TRBD1 (5 bases). V was cut by 0 bases and J by 3 bases, with 14 bases left in between. CDR1 MNHEY and CDR2 SVGEGT come from the germline V gene. This CDR3 has 16 residues. The CDR3 sequence is CASSYSVTATYYGYTF. In DNA form, the CDR3 reads TGTGCCAGCAGTTACTCGGTGACAGCCACATACTATGGCTACACCTTC.

This chain joins TRBV5-1 and TRBJ2-5, with D perhaps matching TRBD1 (6 bases). Trimming took 5 bases from V and 0 from J, leaving 17 bases between them. The CDR3 spans 16 residues. From germline, CDR1 is SGHRS and CDR2 YFSETQ. The CDR3 protein is CASSYARQDYQETQYF. In DNA, the CDR3 is TGCGCCAGCAGTTATGCTCGACAGGACTACCAAGAGACCCAGTACTTC.

This clone was observed once. The V and J genes are TRBV3-1 (or the pseudogene TRBV3-2) and TRBJ1-2, with D maybe TRBD1 (5 bases). In germline, CDR1 is LGHDT, CDR2 YNNKEL (reference sequence). The CDR3 has 16 amino acids. The V and J ends lost 6 bases and 4 bases respectively, with 21 bases between them. CDR3 nucleotide sequence: TGTGCCAGCAGACCAACAGGAGAGCCTCGCAGCTATGGCTACACCTTC. Translating gives CASRPTGEPRSYGYTF.

V gene TRBV4-3 combines with J gene TRBJ1-5; TRBD1 agrees at 7 bases. The germline V gene has CDR1 LGHNA and CDR2 YSLEER. This CDR3 is 14 amino acids long. Trimming at V came to 6 bases and at J to 5 bases, leaving 7 bases not matched to a gene. CDR3 residues: CASSKRTGDQPQHF. CDR3 coding DNA: TGCGCCAGCAGTAAAAGGACAGGAGATCAGCCCCAGCATTTT.

The genes are TRBV24-1 and TRBJ2-3; D is uncertain. V gave up 2 bases and J gave up 8 bases, with 7 bases separating them. Looked up from germline, CDR1 is KGHDR and CDR2 is SFDVKD. The CDR3 extends over 12 amino acids. CDR3 DNA: TGTGCCACCAGTGATTCGTTAGTTACGCAGTATTTT. Its protein is CATSDSLVTQYF.

This chain links TRBV11-2 with TRBJ1-5; possible D gene TRBD1, 5 bases. Germline loops: CDR1 SGHAT, CDR2 FQNNGV. Trimming pared 0 bases from V and 6 bases from J, leaving 12 bases between. The CDR3 has 15 residues. CDR3 region: CASSLDPGSGQPQHF. The CDR3 bases are TGTGCCAGCAGCTTAGATCCAGGGTCCGGTCAGCCCCAGCATTTT.

The table lists this clone with a few counts. CDR3 coding DNA: TGTGCCAGCTCACGGACCGGGACAGATGGCTACACCTTC. It translates to CASSRTGTDGYTF. J is TRBJ1-2 and V is TRBV18, with 7 bases matching TRBD1. The ends lost 4 bases at V and 6 bases at J; junction bases unmatched: 5. In germline, CDR1 is KGHSH, CDR2 LQKENI. The CDR3 is made up of 13 amino acids.

V and J are TRBV12-5 and TRBJ2-4; 8 bases agree with TRBD1. The CDR3 contains 17 residues. The V gene's germline CDR1 is LGHNT and CDR2 FRNRAP. J was trimmed by 1 base and V by 7 bases; bases with no gene match: 12. CDR3 sequence reads: CASELNGRQGAKNIQYF. The DNA for the CDR3 is TGTGCTAGTGAACTGAACGGTCGACAGGGGGCCAAAAACATTCAGTACTTC.

This chain joins TRBV28 and TRBJ1-4; 7 nucleotides line up with TRBD1. V shed 5 bases, J shed 5 bases, and the junction held 5 bases outside the gene matches. The CDR3 has 14 amino acids. CDR1 and CDR2 from the germline V gene are MDHEN and SYDVKM. The CDR3 bases are TGTGCCAGCAGTGACCGCAGGGGGAATGAAAAACTGTTTTTT. Its protein product is CASSDRRGNEKLFF.